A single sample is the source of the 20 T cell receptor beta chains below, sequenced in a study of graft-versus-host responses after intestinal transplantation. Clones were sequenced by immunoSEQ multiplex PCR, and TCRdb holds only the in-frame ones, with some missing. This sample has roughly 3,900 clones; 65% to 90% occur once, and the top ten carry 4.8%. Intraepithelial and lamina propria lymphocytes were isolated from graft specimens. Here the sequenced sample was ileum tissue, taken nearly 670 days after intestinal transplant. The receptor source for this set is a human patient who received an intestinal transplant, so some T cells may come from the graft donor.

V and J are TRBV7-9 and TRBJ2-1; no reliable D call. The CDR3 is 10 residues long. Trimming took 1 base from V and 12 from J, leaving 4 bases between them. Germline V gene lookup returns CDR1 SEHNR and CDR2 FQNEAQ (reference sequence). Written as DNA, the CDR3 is TGTGCCAGCAGCTTAGACCCGCAGTTCTTC. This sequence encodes CASSLDPQFF.

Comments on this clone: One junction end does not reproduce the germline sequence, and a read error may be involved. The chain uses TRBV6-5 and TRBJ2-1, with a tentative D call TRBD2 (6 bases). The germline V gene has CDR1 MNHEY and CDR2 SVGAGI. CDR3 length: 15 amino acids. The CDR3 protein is CAGSYSRGSYNEQFF. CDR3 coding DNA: TGTGCCGGCAGTTACTCGCGGGGCTCCTACAATGAGCAGTTCTTC.

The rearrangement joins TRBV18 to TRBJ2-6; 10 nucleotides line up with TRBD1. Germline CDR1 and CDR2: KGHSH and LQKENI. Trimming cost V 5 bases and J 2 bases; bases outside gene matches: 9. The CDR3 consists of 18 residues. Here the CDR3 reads CASSETGTGAPGANVLTF. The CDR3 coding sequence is TGTGCCAGCTCAGAAACCGGGACAGGGGCTCCTGGGGCCAACGTCCTGACTTTC.

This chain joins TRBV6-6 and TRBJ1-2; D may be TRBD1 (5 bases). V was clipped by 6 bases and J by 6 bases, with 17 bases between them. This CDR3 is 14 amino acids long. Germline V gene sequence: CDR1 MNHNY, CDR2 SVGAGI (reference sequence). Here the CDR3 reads CASRSSTAGHGYTF. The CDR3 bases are TGTGCCAGCAGATCTTCGACAGCTGGCCATGGCTACACCTTC.

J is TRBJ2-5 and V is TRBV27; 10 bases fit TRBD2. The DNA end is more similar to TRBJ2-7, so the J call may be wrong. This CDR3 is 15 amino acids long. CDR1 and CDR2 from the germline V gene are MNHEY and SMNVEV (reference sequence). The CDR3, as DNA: TGTGCCAGCAGCCGCGGACTAGCGGCCCCCTACGAGCAGTACTTC. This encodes CASSRGLAAPYEQYF.

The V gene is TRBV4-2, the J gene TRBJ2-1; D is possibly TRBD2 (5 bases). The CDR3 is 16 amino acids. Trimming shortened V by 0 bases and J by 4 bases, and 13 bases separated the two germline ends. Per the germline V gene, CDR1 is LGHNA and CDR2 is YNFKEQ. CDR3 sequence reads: CASSQDSGLAYNEQFF. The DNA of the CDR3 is TGTGCCAGCAGCCAAGATTCCGGACTTGCATACAATGAGCAGTTCTTC.

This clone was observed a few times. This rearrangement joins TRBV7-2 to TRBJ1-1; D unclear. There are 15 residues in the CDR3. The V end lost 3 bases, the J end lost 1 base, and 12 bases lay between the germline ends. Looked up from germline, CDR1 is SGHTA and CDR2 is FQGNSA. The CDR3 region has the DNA TGTGCCAGCAGCTTTGGTACCGTGGGGAACACTGAAGCTTTCTTT. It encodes CASSFGTVGNTEAFF.

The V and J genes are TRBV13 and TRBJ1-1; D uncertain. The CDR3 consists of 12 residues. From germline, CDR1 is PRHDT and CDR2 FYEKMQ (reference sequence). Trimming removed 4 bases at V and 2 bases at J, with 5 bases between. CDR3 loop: CASSSTNTEAFF. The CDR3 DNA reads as TGTGCCAGCAGCTCGACTAACACTGAAGCTTTCTTT.

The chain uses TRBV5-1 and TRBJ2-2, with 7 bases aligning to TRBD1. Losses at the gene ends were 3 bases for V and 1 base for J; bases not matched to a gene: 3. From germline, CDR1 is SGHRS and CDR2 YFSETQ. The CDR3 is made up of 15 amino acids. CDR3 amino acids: CASSSRDRNTGELFF. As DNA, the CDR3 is TGCGCCAGCAGCTCCCGGGACAGGAACACCGGGGAGCTGTTTTTT. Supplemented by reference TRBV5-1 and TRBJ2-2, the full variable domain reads KAGVTQTPRYLIKTRGQQVTLSCSPISGHRSVSWYQQTPGQGLQFLFEYFSETQRNKGNFPGRFSGRQFSNSRSEMNVSTLELGDSALYLCASSSRDRNTGELFFGEGSRLTVL.

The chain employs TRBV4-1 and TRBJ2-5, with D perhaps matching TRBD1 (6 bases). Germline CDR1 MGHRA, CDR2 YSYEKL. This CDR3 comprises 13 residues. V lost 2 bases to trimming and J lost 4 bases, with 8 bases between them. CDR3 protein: CASSQQGIETQYF. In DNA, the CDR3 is TGCGCCAGCAGCCAACAGGGGATAGAGACCCAGTACTTC.

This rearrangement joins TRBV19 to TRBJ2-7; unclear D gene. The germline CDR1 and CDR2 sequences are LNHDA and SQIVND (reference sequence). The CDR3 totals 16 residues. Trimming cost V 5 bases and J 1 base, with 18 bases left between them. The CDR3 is CASSPPPSTLSYEQYF. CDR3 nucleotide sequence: TGTGCCAGTAGTCCGCCCCCCTCTACACTATCCTACGAGCAGTACTTC.

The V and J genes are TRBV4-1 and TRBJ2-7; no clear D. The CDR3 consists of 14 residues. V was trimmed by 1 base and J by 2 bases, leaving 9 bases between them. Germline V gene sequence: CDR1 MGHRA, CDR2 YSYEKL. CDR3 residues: CASSQGDGPYEQYF. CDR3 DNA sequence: TGCGCCAGCAGCCAAGGAGACGGGCCCTACGAGCAGTACTTC.

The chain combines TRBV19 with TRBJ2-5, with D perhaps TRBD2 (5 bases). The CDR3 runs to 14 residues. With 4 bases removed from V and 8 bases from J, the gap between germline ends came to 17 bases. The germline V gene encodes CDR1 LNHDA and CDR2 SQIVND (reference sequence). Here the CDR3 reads CASSKQPLSGTQYF. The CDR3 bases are TGTGCCAGTAGTAAACAGCCCCTTTCGGGAACCCAGTACTTC. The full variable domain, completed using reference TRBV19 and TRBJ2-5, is DGGITQSPKYLFRKEGQNVTLSCEQNLNHDAMYWYRQDPGQGLRLIYYSQIVNDFQKGDIAEGYSVSREKKESFPLTVTSAQKNPTAFYLCASSKQPLSGTQYFGPGTRLLVL.

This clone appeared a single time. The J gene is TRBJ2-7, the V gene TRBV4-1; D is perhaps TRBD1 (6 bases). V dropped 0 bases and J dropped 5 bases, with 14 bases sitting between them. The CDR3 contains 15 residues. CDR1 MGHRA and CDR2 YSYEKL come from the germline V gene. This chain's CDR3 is CASSQDGTSGDEQYF. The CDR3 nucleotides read TGCGCCAGCAGCCAAGACGGGACATCGGGCGACGAGCAGTACTTC.

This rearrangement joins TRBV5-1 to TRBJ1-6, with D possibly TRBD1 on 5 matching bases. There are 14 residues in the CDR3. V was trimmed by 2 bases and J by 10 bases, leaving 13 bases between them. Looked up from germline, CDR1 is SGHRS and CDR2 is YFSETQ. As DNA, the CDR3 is TGCGCCAGCAGCTTCGGGGCTGACGGATCACCCCTCCACTTT. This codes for CASSFGADGSPLHF.

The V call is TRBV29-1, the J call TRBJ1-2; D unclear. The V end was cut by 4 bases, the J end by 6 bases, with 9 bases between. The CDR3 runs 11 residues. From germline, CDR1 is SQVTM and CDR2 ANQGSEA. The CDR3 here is CSVGGNHGYTF. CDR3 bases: TGCAGCGTTGGCGGGAACCATGGCTACACCTTC.

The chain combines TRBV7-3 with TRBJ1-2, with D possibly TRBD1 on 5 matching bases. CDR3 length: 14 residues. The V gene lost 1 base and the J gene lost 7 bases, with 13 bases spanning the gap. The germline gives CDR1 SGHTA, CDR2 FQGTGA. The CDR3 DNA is TGTGCCAGCAGCTTAAATCCAGGGTGGGGTGGCTACACCTTC. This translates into CASSLNPGWGGYTF.

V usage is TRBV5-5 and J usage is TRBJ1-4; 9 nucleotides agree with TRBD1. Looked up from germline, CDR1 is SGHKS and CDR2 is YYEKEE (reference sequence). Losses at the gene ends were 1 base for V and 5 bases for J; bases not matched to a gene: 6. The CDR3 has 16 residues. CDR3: CASSLNSGQGNEKLFF. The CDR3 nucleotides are TGTGCCAGCAGCTTGAATTCGGGACAGGGCAATGAAAAACTGTTTTTT.

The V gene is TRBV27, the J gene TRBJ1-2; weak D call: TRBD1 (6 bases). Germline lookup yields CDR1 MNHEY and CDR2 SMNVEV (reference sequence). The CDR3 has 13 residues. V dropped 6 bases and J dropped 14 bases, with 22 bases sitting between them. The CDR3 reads CASSTTRGVVWTF. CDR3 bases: TGTGCCAGCAGCACGACAAGGGGGGTTGTCTGGACCTTC.

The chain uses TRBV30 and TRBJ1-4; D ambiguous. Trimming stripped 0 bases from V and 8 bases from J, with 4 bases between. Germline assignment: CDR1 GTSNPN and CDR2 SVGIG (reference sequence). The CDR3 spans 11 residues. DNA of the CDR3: TGTGCCTGGAGTGTTGGGGAAAAACTGTTTTTT. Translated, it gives CAWSVGEKLFF.